The 14 T cell receptor beta chains in this list originate from one sample, sequenced in a study of T cell clonality in common variable immunodeficiency. Generated by immunoSEQ multiplex PCR, the TCRdb table keeps only in-frame clones and is missing some. The sample has tens of thousands of clones, none seen only once. Sequenced material: peripheral blood mononuclear cells. These TCRs come from a person between 18 and 69 years old in good health.

The table lists this clone with a few counts. The read ends 3 residues shy of where the CDR3 ends; the end is completed using the germline J gene. The genes are TRBV5-1 and TRBJ2-3; 7 nucleotides align to TRBD1. The length of the CDR3 is 16 residues. Germline V lookup: CDR1 SGHRS, CDR2 YFSETQ. The CDR3 sequence: CASSPMGWDRKETQYF. CDR3 DNA, as far as it was read: TGCGCCAGCAGCCCCATGGGGTGGGACAGAAAAGAGACG. Full variable domain (outside the CDR3, taken from reference TRBV5-1 and TRBJ2-3): KAGVTQTPRYLIKTRGQQVTLSCSPISGHRSVSWYQQTPGQGLQFLFEYFSETQRNKGNFPGRFSGRQFSNSRSEMNVSTLELGDSALYLCASSPMGWDRKETQYFGPGTRLTVL.

Ten or more counts support this clone. The CDR3 extends 3 residues past the end of the read, so its final part is completed from the germline J gene. The chain carries TRBV7-9 and TRBJ2-2; D possibly corresponds to TRBD1 (6 bases). In germline, CDR1 is SEHNR, CDR2 FQNEAQ (reference sequence). The CDR3 covers 15 residues. CDR3 sequence: CASTQDSLGNEKLFF. The part of the CDR3 DNA that was read is TGTGCCAGCACCCAGGACAGCCTCGGTAATGAAAAG.

This clone was counted ten times or more. The read ends 3 residues early relative to the CDR3; the germline J gene fills the gap. The rearrangement joins TRBV20-1 to TRBJ2-7; tentatively, D is TRBD2 (6 bases). This CDR3 is built from 15 residues. Looked up from germline, CDR1 is DFQATT and CDR2 is SNEGSKA (reference sequence). V was clipped by 5 bases and J by 3 bases, with 20 bases between them. CDR3 amino acids: CSAVTSGLLLYEQYF. The DNA read from the CDR3 is TGCAGTGCTGTCACATCGGGACTTCTCCTCTACGAG.

There are many counts of this clone. The read comes to an end 3 residues before the CDR3 does, leaving the germline J gene to fill in the end. The chain links TRBV29-1 to TRBJ2-4, with 15 bases lining up with TRBD2. V lost 4 bases to trimming and J lost 2 bases; unmatched junction nucleotides: 12. Germline CDR1 is SQVTM and CDR2 is ANQGSEA. The CDR3 length is 19 residues. CDR3 bases read: TGCAGCGTTGGTGGCCTGGGACTAGCGGGAGGCGGATCCAAAAACATT. Amino acid sequence: CSVGGLGLAGGGSKNI. The full CDR3 protein reads CSVGGLGLAGGGSKNIQYF.

This clone came up many times. The CDR3 end is not reached by the read, which stops 3 residues before it; the germline J gene fills it in. The chain employs TRBV7-6 and TRBJ2-1; no reliable D call. Germline V lookup: CDR1 SGHVS, CDR2 FNYEAQ. The CDR3 is 14 residues long. The V gene lost 2 bases and the J gene lost 5 bases, with 10 bases spanning the gap. The CDR3 DNA, read in part, is TGTGCCAGCAGCTTATACGGGTTTAACAATGAG. Protein sequence: CASSLYGFNNE. Given in full, the CDR3 is CASSLYGFNNEQFF.

This clone was seen at least ten times. From the germline J gene comes the end of the CDR3, since the read stops 3 residues before it. The chain uses TRBV4-1 and TRBJ2-3; TRBD2 agrees at 13 bases. The CDR3 is 18 residues long. Germline values: CDR1 MGHRA, CDR2 YSYEKL. Trimming took 1 base from V and 6 from J; bases not matched to a gene: 10. The CDR3 DNA, read in part, is TGCGCCAGCAGCCAAGGGGGGATACTAGCGGGAGGGGGGGATACG. It encodes CASSQGGILAGGGDT. The entire CDR3 reads CASSQGGILAGGGDTQYF.

This clone was counted at least ten times. The sequenced fragment ends 3 residues before the CDR3 boundary, so the rest is inferred from the germline J gene. Other DNA sequences of this sample code for an identical CDR3. This chain uses TRBV18 with TRBJ1-3, with 8 bases identical to TRBD1. The germline V gene encodes CDR1 KGHSH and CDR2 LQKENI. The CDR3 is 17 residues long. The V and J ends lost 6 bases and 3 bases, in that order; junction bases with no gene match: 13. CDR3 bases read: TGTGCCAGCTCCCCAAAACCCAGGGGGCAGATTGGAAACACC. This codes for CASSPKPRGQIGNT. The entire CDR3 protein is CASSPKPRGQIGNTIYF.

The sample holds many counts of this clone. The read terminates 3 residues ahead of where the CDR3 ends, so the germline J gene completes it. This chain joins TRBV10-3 and TRBJ2-3; tentative D call: TRBD2 (5 bases). The CDR3 covers 13 residues. Deletions cut 4 bases from V and 4 bases from J, with 9 bases between. The germline V gene encodes CDR1 ENHRY and CDR2 SYGVKD. The CDR3 is CAISGGQADTQYF. CDR3 bases read: TGTGCCATCAGTGGAGGGCAGGCAGATACG.

This clone appeared many times. Sequencing ends 3 residues short of the CDR3 end; the germline J gene provides the rest. V usage is TRBV7-8 and J usage is TRBJ2-7; unclear D gene. Per the germline V gene, CDR1 is SGHVS and CDR2 is FQNEAQ. V lost 6 bases, J lost 0 bases, and 12 bases lay in between. The CDR3 has 14 residues. The CDR3 region is CASRKAPNSYEQYF. The sequenced part of the CDR3 DNA is TGTGCCAGCAGGAAAGCGCCAAACTCCTACGAG.

This clone was recorded at least ten times. With the read ending 3 residues before the CDR3 end, the germline J gene is used to fill in that end. The chain recombines TRBV5-3 with TRBJ2-2; D may be TRBD2 (5 bases). TRBV5-3 is placed among ORFs of uncertain function. With 0 bases removed from V and 7 bases from J, the gap between germline ends came to 10 bases. The CDR3 consists of 14 residues. The CDR3 region is CARSLGLAGGELFF. Partial CDR3 DNA: TGTGCCAGAAGCTTGGGGCTAGCCGGCGGGGAG.

This clone was detected many times. Read sequence stops 3 residues before the CDR3 end, and the germline J gene provides the missing end. The chain has TRBV7-6 and TRBJ2-1, with D tentatively TRBD2 (6 bases). The germline gives CDR1 SGHVS, CDR2 FNYEAQ. V was shortened by 5 bases and J by 0 bases, with 17 bases between the two germline ends. This CDR3 has 17 amino acids. The CDR3: CASSERRGRSSYNEQFF. CDR3 DNA (partial): TGTGCCAGCAGCGAAAGGCGGGGTCGGAGCTCCTACAATGAG. The complete variable domain, with remaining parts taken from reference TRBV7-6 and TRBJ2-1, reads GAGVSQSPRYKVTKRGQDVALRCDPISGHVSLYWYRQALGQGPEFLTYFNYEAQQDKSGLPNDRFSAERPEGSISTLTIQRTEQRDSAMYRCASSERRGRSSYNEQFFGPGTRLTVL.

In its sample, this clone was seen many times. The part of the CDR3 DNA that was read is TGTGCCAGCAGCTTACAGGGTAATGAG. It specifies CASSLQGNE. The complete CDR3 reads CASSLQGNEQFF. The chain uses TRBV7-9 and TRBJ2-1; possible D gene TRBD1, 5 bases. The read halts 3 residues ahead of the CDR3 end, with the missing end drawn from the germline J gene. CDR1 is SEHNR, CDR2 FQNEAQ, per germline (reference sequence). The V gene lost 2 bases and the J gene lost 7 bases, with 6 bases spanning the gap. The CDR3 loop spans 12 amino acids.

This clone was detected many times. With the read ending 3 residues before the CDR3 end, the germline J gene is used to fill in that end. The genes are TRBV19 and TRBJ2-7, with TRBD2 identical over 9 bases. From germline, CDR1 is LNHDA and CDR2 SQIVND (reference sequence). CDR3 length: 13 amino acids. V was clipped by 8 bases and J by 3 bases; unmatched bases: 5. Here the CDR3 reads CASAPAGGYEQYF. The part of the CDR3 DNA that was read is TGTGCCAGTGCCCCAGCGGGGGGCTACGAG.

Comments on this clone: The CDR3 extends 3 residues past the end of the read, so its final part is completed from the germline J gene. The chain links TRBV7-6 to TRBJ2-3, with 8 nucleotides matching TRBD2. V was pared by 2 bases and J by 4 bases, with 11 bases of the junction left unmatched. Per the germline V gene, CDR1 is SGHVS and CDR2 is FNYEAQ. The CDR3 totals 17 residues. Incomplete CDR3 DNA: TGTGCCAGCAGCTTAAGGTCCCGGGACGGGGGGGCAGATACG. It specifies CASSLRSRDGGADT. The whole CDR3 protein reads CASSLRSRDGGADTQYF. Full variable domain (outside the CDR3, taken from reference TRBV7-6 and TRBJ2-3): GAGVSQSPRYKVTKRGQDVALRCDPISGHVSLYWYRQALGQGPEFLTYFNYEAQQDKSGLPNDRFSAERPEGSISTLTIQRTEQRDSAMYRCASSLRSRDGGADTQYFGPGTRLTVL.